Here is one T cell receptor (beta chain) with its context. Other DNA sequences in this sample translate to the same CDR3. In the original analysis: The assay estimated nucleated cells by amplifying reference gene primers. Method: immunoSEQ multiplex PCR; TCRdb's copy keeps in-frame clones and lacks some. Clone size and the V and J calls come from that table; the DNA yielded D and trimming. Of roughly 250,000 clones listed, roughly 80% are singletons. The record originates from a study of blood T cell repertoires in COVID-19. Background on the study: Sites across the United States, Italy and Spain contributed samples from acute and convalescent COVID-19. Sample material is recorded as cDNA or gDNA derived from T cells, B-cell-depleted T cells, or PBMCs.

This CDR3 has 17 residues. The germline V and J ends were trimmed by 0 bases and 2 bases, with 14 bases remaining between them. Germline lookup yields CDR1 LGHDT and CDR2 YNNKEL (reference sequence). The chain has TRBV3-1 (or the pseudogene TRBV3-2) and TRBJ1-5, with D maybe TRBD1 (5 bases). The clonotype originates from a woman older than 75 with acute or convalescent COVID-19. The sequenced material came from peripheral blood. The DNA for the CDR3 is TGTGCCAGCAGCCAAGAGGGAAGGGGTTTGGGCAATCAGCCCCAGCATTTT. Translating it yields CASSQEGRGLGNQPQHF.